This entry lists 20 T cell receptor beta chains sequenced from one sample in a study of beta chain features in type 1 diabetes. Study-wide points: Type 1 diabetes patients showed a moderate but significant shortening of TCRB CDR3s in all four CD4+ subsets.

The study reverse transcribed the entire isolated RNA, so it sequenced expressed TCRB transcripts. Profiled with immunoSEQ multiplex PCR; TCRdb holds only in-frame clones, not every one. The sample includes 300,000 to 400,000 clones, 9.6% seen only once; the top ten take about 0.64%. Their target antigens are unknown. Sequenced material: central memory CD4+ T cells from blood. Receptor source: a man aged 30-40 years with type 1 diabetes.

This chain links TRBV28 with TRBJ1-2; D is ambiguous. This CDR3 has 13 amino acids. V lost 3 bases and J 4 bases, leaving 9 bases between the germline ends. Germline CDR1 and CDR2: MDHEN and SYDVKM. This CDR3 reads CASSFEARYGYTF. CDR3 coding DNA: TGTGCCAGCAGTTTTGAAGCGCGCTATGGCTACACCTTC.

This clone has more than one count but fewer than ten. The rearrangement uses TRBV30 and TRBJ2-6, with D possibly TRBD2 on 5 matching bases. Germline V gene sequence: CDR1 GTSNPN, CDR2 SVGIG (reference sequence). CDR3 length: 15 residues. The V end lost 2 bases, the J end lost 0 bases, and 8 bases lay between the germline ends. CDR3 nucleotides: TGTGCCTGGAGTAAGGGAGACTCTGGGGCCAACGTCCTGACTTTC. It specifies CAWSKGDSGANVLTF.

This clone has only a few counts. The chain uses TRBV19 and TRBJ1-5; D ambiguous. This CDR3 has 13 amino acids. Germline V gene lookup returns CDR1 LNHDA and CDR2 SQIVND (reference sequence). The ends were cut back, 2 bases at V and 6 bases at J, with 8 bases in the middle. CDR3 amino acids: CASSIQEGQPQHF. In nucleotides, the CDR3 is TGTGCCAGTAGTATACAGGAAGGTCAGCCCCAGCATTTT.

This sequence joins TRBV30 and TRBJ1-1; 11 positions agree with TRBD1. CDR1 and CDR2 from the germline V gene are GTSNPN and SVGIG (reference sequence). Trimming took 0 bases from V and 3 from J; bases not matched to a gene: 9. This CDR3 spans 17 amino acids. This CDR3 reads CAWSVRFGTGGYTEAFF. As DNA, the CDR3 is TGTGCCTGGAGTGTACGATTTGGGACAGGGGGGTACACTGAAGCTTTCTTT. Supplemented by reference TRBV30 and TRBJ1-1, the full variable domain reads SQTIHQWPATLVQPVGSPLSLECTVEGTSNPNLYWYRQAAGRGLQLLFYSVGIGQISSEVPQNLSASRPQDRQFILSSKKLLLSDSGFYLCAWSVRFGTGGYTEAFFGQGTRLTVV.

This clone was recorded a few times. V gene TRBV7-2 combines with J gene TRBJ2-7, with a possible D match to TRBD2 (6 bases). The CDR3 sequence is 13 residues long. Trimming shortened V by 1 base and J by 4 bases, and 8 bases separated the two germline ends. CDR1 is SGHTA and CDR2 is FQGNSA in the germline V gene. CDR3 loop: CASSLDAGYEQYF. In DNA form, the CDR3 reads TGTGCCAGCAGCTTAGACGCGGGGTACGAGCAGTACTTC.

The rearrangement joins TRBV6-1 to TRBJ2-5; possible D gene TRBD2, 5 bases. Germline CDR1 reads MNHNS; CDR2 reads SASEGT. V gave up 4 bases and J gave up 5 bases, with 14 bases separating them. The CDR3 contains 14 residues. CDR3 region: CASSVGPSGETQYF. CDR3 DNA: TGTGCCAGCAGTGTAGGTCCCTCGGGGGAGACCCAGTACTTC.

The genes are TRBV7-2 and TRBJ2-7, with D uncertain. V lost 1 base and J 3 bases, leaving 16 bases between the germline ends. CDR3 size: 16 residues. Per germline, CDR1 SGHTA and CDR2 FQGNSA. CDR3 in amino acids: CASSLGALTNSYEQYF. The CDR3 nucleotides are TGTGCCAGCAGCTTAGGGGCGCTAACAAACAGCTACGAGCAGTACTTC.

Only a few counts were recorded for this clone. The chain couples TRBV15 to TRBJ2-5, with 8 bases that match TRBD1. The CDR3 runs 17 residues. V trimming: 5 bases; J trimming: 2 bases; junction bases outside the gene matches: 13. The V gene's germline CDR1 is LNHNV and CDR2 YYDKDF (reference sequence). CDR3 in amino acids: CATSPGGHTDRQETQYF. CDR3 coding DNA: TGTGCCACCAGCCCAGGGGGCCATACGGACAGACAAGAGACCCAGTACTTC.

The chain carries TRBV4-3 and TRBJ2-1; the match to TRBD2 covers 13 bases. The CDR3 covers 16 residues. From germline, CDR1 is LGHNA and CDR2 YSLEER. Trimming removed 4 bases from V and 7 bases from J; junction bases left unmatched: 7. In DNA form, the CDR3 reads TGCGCCAGCAGCCCGGCCGGACTAGCGGGAGCAAATGAGCAGTTCTTC. This encodes CASSPAGLAGANEQFF.

This clone was detected only a few times. The same CDR3 arises from other DNA sequences in this sample as well. V gene TRBV15 combines with J gene TRBJ2-3; the D is unclear. The V and J ends lost 3 bases and 0 bases respectively, with 7 bases between them. Looked up from germline, CDR1 is LNHNV and CDR2 is YYDKDF (reference sequence). CDR3 size: 14 residues. CDR3 coding DNA: TGTGCCACCAGCAGGGGCGGCAGCACAGATACGCAGTATTTT. Protein product: CATSRGGSTDTQYF.

The chain has TRBV5-5 and TRBJ1-2; D is uncertain. Per germline, CDR1 SGHKS and CDR2 YYEKEE (reference sequence). The CDR3 spans 14 residues. Between the trimmed V and J ends, which lost 6 bases and 4 bases, there was a span of 16 bases. Here the CDR3 reads CASTTLLVSYGYTF. DNA for the CDR3: TGTGCCAGCACCACCCTTCTCGTCAGCTATGGCTACACCTTC.

This clone was detected a few times. The V gene is TRBV11-2, the J gene TRBJ1-3; D gene uncertain. The CDR3 extends over 16 amino acids. In germline, CDR1 is SGHAT, CDR2 FQNNGV. V shed 1 base and J shed 2 bases, with 12 bases lying between them. CDR3 DNA sequence: TGTGCCAGCAGCTTAGTCTTAAGTTACACTGGAAACACCATATATTTT. Translation: CASSLVLSYTGNTIYF.

The table lists this clone with a few counts. V usage is TRBV5-1 and J usage is TRBJ2-7, with D perhaps assigned TRBD1 or TRBD2 (5 bases each). Between the trimmed V and J ends, which lost 1 base and 3 bases, there was a span of 14 bases. CDR1 SGHRS and CDR2 YFSETQ come from the germline V gene. The CDR3 covers 15 residues. The DNA of the CDR3 is TGCGCCAGCAGCTTGAAATTCCAGGGAGACTACGAGCAGTACTTC. Translating gives CASSLKFQGDYEQYF.

The table lists this clone with many counts. The rearrangement links TRBV18 to TRBJ2-7; D is unclear. CDR1 and CDR2 from the germline V gene are KGHSH and LQKENI. The CDR3 has 14 residues. V was trimmed by 4 bases and J by 2 bases, leaving 12 bases between them. The DNA of the CDR3 is TGTGCCAGCTCACTCCACCCGGGTACCTACGAGCAGTACTTC. This translates into CASSLHPGTYEQYF.

The chain recombines TRBV27 with TRBJ2-3, with no clear D. The CDR3 spans 13 residues. The V and J ends lost 5 bases and 5 bases respectively, with 11 bases between them. Looked up from germline, CDR1 is MNHEY and CDR2 is SMNVEV (reference sequence). The CDR3, as DNA: TGTGCCAGCAGTGGACCTTCGGGAGATACGCAGTATTTT. As protein: CASSGPSGDTQYF.

V usage is TRBV5-1 and J usage is TRBJ2-1; no firm D call. Trimming left V 6 bases short and J 3 bases short, with 19 bases between. The CDR3 is 16 residues long. Germline V gene data show CDR1 as SGHRS and CDR2 as YFSETQ. The CDR3 loop reads CASNSAKPALYNEQFF. The DNA for the CDR3 is TGCGCCAGCAATTCCGCAAAGCCTGCTCTCTACAATGAGCAGTTCTTC.

This chain joins TRBV2 and TRBJ2-2; 7 nucleotides line up with TRBD1. The CDR3 length is 15 residues. Germline assignment: CDR1 SNHLY and CDR2 FYNNEI. V was pared by 7 bases and J by 3 bases, with 8 bases of the junction left unmatched. The CDR3 loop is CASTADRADTGELFF. The CDR3, as DNA: TGTGCCAGCACCGCCGACAGGGCGGACACCGGGGAGCTGTTTTTT.

CDR3 DNA: TGTGCCAGCCGAGGACTAGCGGGAGGATGGGATACGCAGTATTTT. Translation gives CASRGLAGGWDTQYF. This chain uses TRBV27 with TRBJ2-3, with 14 positions matching TRBD2. The trim removed 8 bases at V and 6 bases at J, leaving 7 bases unmatched. The CDR3 spans 15 residues. CDR1 is MNHEY, CDR2 SMNVEV, per germline (reference sequence).

J is TRBJ2-1 and V is TRBV6-1; 7 bases line up with TRBD1. From germline, CDR1 is MNHNS and CDR2 SASEGT. V was clipped by 4 bases and J by 7 bases; unmatched bases: 13. The CDR3 length is 16 residues. The DNA for the CDR3 is TGTGCCAGCAGTGTCATGGCCAGGGGGTACGAGAATGAGCAGTTCTTC. Translating it yields CASSVMARGYENEQFF.

This clone was recorded a few times. The V gene is TRBV5-1, the J gene TRBJ2-2; 11 bases are shared with TRBD1. Trimming at V came to 4 bases and at J to 4 bases, leaving 3 bases not matched to a gene. CDR1 is SGHRS and CDR2 is YFSETQ in the germline V gene. CDR3 length: 15 residues. The CDR3 protein is CASSAGQGATGELFF. In DNA form, the CDR3 reads TGCGCCAGCAGCGCCGGACAGGGGGCCACCGGGGAGCTGTTTTTT.